A single sample gave rise to the 17 T cell receptor beta chains below, sequenced in a study of kidney transplant recipient with SARS-CoV-2 infection listed by TCRdb under 2021. Sequenced using an Illumina MiSeq. TCRdb itself trimmed the public reads at Q25 with fastp, ran MiXCR and retained productive beta chains. Merged by CDR3 protein, the rows form single entries marked with the most common genes and DNA. For this sample the table gives 200,000 to 300,000 distinct CDR3 sequences, of which around 26% were detected only once. The ten largest clones take up under 7.5% of the sample. This specimen's time point label, per the study, means: pre-pandemic baseline sample and day 111 after first positive SARS-CoV-2 test. The sequencing used a blood sample, collected at baseline and between days 110 and 120 from a kidney transplant recipient. The receptors derive from a male patient in his thirties who had COVID-19 and was a kidney transplant recipient. It is possible that, after a transplant, some T cells come from the graft donor.

To note about this clonotype: A much larger clone lies a single base off, so this may be a read error. This rearrangement joins TRBV7-6 to TRBJ2-7; 14 bases align to TRBD2. Per the germline V gene, CDR1 is SGHVS and CDR2 is FNYEAQ. The CDR3 length is 17 residues. The CDR3 nucleotides read TGTGCCAGCAGACCCGGACTAGCGGGGGGCCCCTCCTACGAGCGGTACTTC. Translated, it gives CASRPGLAGGPSYERYF.

This clonotype has a count of ten or more. The chain combines TRBV7-8 with TRBJ2-7; D not certain. CDR1 and CDR2 from the germline V gene are SGHVS and FQNEAQ. The CDR3 consists of 11 residues. The germline V and J ends were trimmed by 1 base and 9 bases, with 7 bases remaining between them. CDR3 protein: CASSLEFAQYF. CDR3 coding DNA: TGTGCCAGCAGCTTAGAGTTCGCGCAGTACTTC.

This clonotype was recorded only once. It may be a read error: a sequence one base away is much more abundant. V and J are TRBV25-1 and TRBJ2-7; D uncertain. The DNA matches TRBJ1-2 better at its end, which makes the J call doubtful. Per germline, CDR1 MGHDK and CDR2 SYGVNS. The CDR3 extends over 17 amino acids. The CDR3 coding sequence is TGTGCCATCAGTCCCTTGGCAGAACTGGGAAAGACCTATGGCTACACCTTC. It translates to CAISPLAELGKTYGYTF.

This clonotype has ten or more counts. CDR3 amino acids: CASSGGRAPGNTIYF. For the CDR3, the DNA is TGTGCCAGCAGCGGCGGCAGGGCTCCTGGAAACACCATATATTTT. The rearrangement joins TRBV9 to TRBJ1-3, with D possibly being TRBD1 (5 bases). This CDR3 region has 15 residues. The germline V gene encodes CDR1 SGDLS and CDR2 YYNGEE. V lost 3 bases, J lost 2 bases, and 12 bases lay in between.

As regards this clonotype: A much larger clone is a single base away; this may be a read error. V gene TRBV20-1 combines with J gene TRBJ2-5; 9 bases match TRBD2. The CDR3 contains 12 residues. Germline V lookup: CDR1 DFQATT, CDR2 SNEGSKA (reference sequence). The J segment lost 3 bases and the V segment lost 8 bases, leaving 4 bases of the junction unmatched. The CDR3 protein is CSQLAGKETQYF. CDR3 DNA sequence: TGCAGTCAACTAGCGGGCAAAGAGACCCAGTACTTC.

On this clonotype itself: This CDR3 fails to terminate in the conserved phenylalanine or tryptophan, so it likely reflects a read error. The chain recombines TRBV11-3 with TRBJ1-2, with D unclear. Germline values: CDR1 SGHNT, CDR2 YENEEA. The CDR3 loop spans 17 amino acids. Trimming pared 2 bases from V and 4 bases from J, leaving 20 bases between. CDR3 sequence (DNA): TGTGCCAGCAGCTTACCGGCCGATCTCGGAAAGACCTATGGCTACACCCTC. Translation: CASSLPADLGKTYGYTL.

This clonotype was found many times. The V and J genes are TRBV6-1 and TRBJ1-2; the D is unclear. Germline V gene lookup returns CDR1 MNHNS and CDR2 SASEGT. This CDR3 has 17 residues. Trimming stripped 5 bases from V and 4 bases from J, with 23 bases between. The chain's CDR3 is CASSRIRECRKTYGYTF. The DNA of the CDR3 is TGTGCCAGCAGTAGGATTCGGGAATGTAGAAAGACCTATGGCTACACCTTC.

This clonotype was detected only a few times. The chain carries TRBV5-1 and TRBJ2-5; 7 positions match TRBD1. From germline, CDR1 is SGHRS and CDR2 YFSETQ. The V and J ends lost 4 bases and 5 bases, in that order; junction bases with no gene match: 8. This CDR3 region has 14 residues. CDR3 sequence (DNA): TGCGCCAGCAGCCCCCGGGACAGCTGGGAGACCCAGTACTTC. It specifies CASSPRDSWETQYF.

The table lists this clonotype with a few counts. This chain links TRBV30 with TRBJ2-5, with 12 bases identical to TRBD2. There are 16 residues in the CDR3. The junction had 9 bases not matched to a gene; V was cut back by 1 base and J by 6 bases. Germline-derived CDR1 and CDR2 are GTSNPN and SVGIG (reference sequence). DNA for the CDR3: TGTGCCTGGAGTGCCGGACTAGCGGGATTAACGAAGACCCAGTACTTC. This translates into CAWSAGLAGLTKTQYF. Full variable domain (rest looked up from reference TRBV30 and TRBJ2-5): SQTIHQWPATLVQPVGSPLSLECTVEGTSNPNLYWYRQAAGRGLQLLFYSVGIGQISSEVPQNLSASRPQDRQFILSSKKLLLSDSGFYLCAWSAGLAGLTKTQYFGPGTRLLVL.

This clonotype has at least ten counts. The V call is TRBV7-9, the J call TRBJ2-5; no reliable D call. Trimming left V 5 bases short and J 5 bases short, with 18 bases between. This CDR3 region has 15 residues. CDR1 is SEHNR, CDR2 FQNEAQ, per germline (reference sequence). The CDR3 region is CASSLGWVFAETQYF. In DNA, the CDR3 is TGTGCCAGCAGCCTGGGCTGGGTCTTCGCGGAGACCCAGTACTTC.

In regard to this clonotype: A much larger clone differs from this one at a single base, so this may be a read error. This sequence joins TRBV7-1 and TRBJ1-2; the D is unclear. TRBV7-1 belongs to the ORF category, with a function that is uncertain. The CDR3 sequence is 17 residues long. The germline V and J ends were trimmed by 4 bases and 4 bases, with 22 bases remaining between them. This CDR3 reads CASSCRIHEGETYGYTF. CDR3 sequence (DNA): TGTGCCAGCAGCTGTCGGATTCACGAGGGAGAGACCTATGGCTACACCTTC.

About this clonotype: A much larger clone is a single base away; this may be a read error. The conserved phenylalanine or tryptophan normally closing the CDR3 is absent here, so this likely arose from a read error. The rearrangement joins TRBV6-1 to TRBJ1-2; D gene ambiguous. Trimming cost V 4 bases and J 4 bases, with 22 bases left between them. Per germline, CDR1 MNHNS and CDR2 SASEGT. The CDR3 sequence is 17 residues long. This CDR3 reads CASSVVAPYGKTYGYTL. The CDR3 nucleotides read TGTGCCAGCAGTGTTGTAGCGCCTTACGGAAAGACCTATGGCTACACCCTC.

In the case of this clonotype: A much larger clone sits a single nucleotide away, making a read error possible. The V call is TRBV10-3, the J call TRBJ2-2; D may correspond to TRBD1 or TRBD2 (5 bases each). Looked up from germline, CDR1 is ENHRY and CDR2 is SYGVKD. The CDR3 is 14 amino acids. As DNA, the CDR3 is TGTGCCATCAGTGAGGAGGGGAGCACCGGGGAGCTGCTTTTT. It codes for CAISEEGSTGELLF.

On this clonotype: A much larger clone is a single base away; this may be a read error. The chain recombines TRBV3-1 with TRBJ2-2; 9 bases align to TRBD2. The CDR3 runs to 18 residues. The ends lost 1 base at V and 2 bases at J; junction bases unmatched: 8. Germline V gene lookup returns CDR1 LGHDT and CDR2 YNNKEL (reference sequence). CDR3 bases: TGTGCCAGCAGCCAAGGCACTGGCGGGAGGGTAAACACCGGGGAGCTGTTTTTT. It encodes CASSQGTGGRVNTGELFF.

This clonotype showed up many times. The chain employs TRBV7-2 and TRBJ2-7; the D gene could be TRBD1 or TRBD2 (5 bases each). The CDR3 covers 14 residues. V lost 1 base, J lost 4 bases, and 11 bases lay in between. CDR1 and CDR2 (germline): SGHTA, FQGNSA. The CDR3 DNA reads as TGTGCCAGCAGCTTAGTCGAGGGGTCGTACGAGCAGTACTTC. Residues: CASSLVEGSYEQYF. The complete variable domain, with remaining parts taken from reference TRBV7-2 and TRBJ2-7, reads GAGVSQSPSNKVTEKGKDVELRCDPISGHTALYWYRQSLGQGLEFLIYFQGNSAPDKSGLPSDRFSAERTGGSVSTLTIQRTQQEDSAVYLCASSLVEGSYEQYFGPGTRLTVT.

The chain couples TRBV5-4 to TRBJ2-5, with 9 bases fitting TRBD1. The J segment lost 4 bases and the V segment lost 4 bases, leaving 8 bases of the junction unmatched. The CDR3 has 15 residues. The germline gives CDR1 SGHNT, CDR2 YYREEE (reference sequence). The CDR3: CASSADRGGLETQYF. The CDR3 DNA reads TGTGCCAGCAGCGCGGACAGGGGAGGCCTAGAGACCCAGTACTTC.

In regard to this clonotype: Possible read error: a much larger clone is one base away. The rearrangement joins TRBV4-1 to TRBJ1-1; D remains unclear. The CDR3 is 14 amino acids. Germline V gives CDR1 MGHRA, CDR2 YSYEKL. CDR3 protein: CASSQTRGSTEASF. CDR3 nucleotide sequence: TGCGCCAGCAGCCAAACCAGAGGGAGCACTGAAGCTTCCTTT.